A selection of T cell receptor beta chains follows, all from one sample in a study of cytomegalovirus exposure and HLA in healthy donors. The repertoire was sequenced with immunoSEQ multiplex PCR; TCRdb's copy has only in-frame clones and lacks some. The sample carries about 160,000 clones, around 96% recorded once. Sequencing was done on a sample of PBMCs. The receptors were gathered from a woman under 30 in good health and CMV-seronegative. CDR3s include the opening cysteine and the closing phenylalanine or tryptophan. The D gene is left open where the match is weak. Not all rows give a size; the values are once, few, many and, for expanded clones, a class.

clone_size d_call j_call v_call cdr3_nt cdr3_aa
few . TRBJ1-1 TRBV2 TGTGCCAGCATCGTCGGGAACACTGAAGCTTTCTTT CASIVGNTEAFF
. . TRBJ2-3 TRBV5-6 TGTGCCAGCAGCTTGGGCAGGGGTGCGCAGTATTTT CASSLGRGAQYF
. . TRBJ2-3 TRBV2 TGTGCCAGCTCGGTGTCAGATACGCAGTATTTT CASSVSDTQYF
. . TRBJ1-6 TRBV2 TGTGCCAGCAGTGAAGTGTTTGGGGGAGGACGTTCACCCCTCCACTTT CASSEVFGGGRSPLHF
. TRBD1 TRBJ2-3 TRBV5-6 TGTGCCAGCACTCACCCCTGGACAGGGAGAAATGGCACAGATACGCAGTATTTT CASTHPWTGRNGTDTQYF
. TRBD2 TRBJ2-1 TRBV2 TGTGCCAGCAGTGATTCGGGAGGAGCGGGCTACAATGAGCAGTTCTTC CASSDSGGAGYNEQFF
. TRBD2 TRBJ2-5 TRBV11-1 TGTGCCAGCAGCCGGACTAGCGGGGGGGCCGGGGAGACCCAGTACTTC CASSRTSGGAGETQYF
. TRBD1 TRBJ2-7 TRBV5-1 TGCGCCAGCAGCTTCGGGACAGACGGAACCTACGAGCAGTACTTC CASSFGTDGTYEQYF
. . TRBJ2-3 TRBV2 TGTGCCAGCAGTGATAACAGGGTTCGCCAGGAAATACTAGCGCTAGTGGGGACAGATACGCAGTATTTT CASSDNRVRQEILALVGTDTQYF
. . TRBJ2-2 TRBV5-1 TGCGCCAGCAGCTATCGACTTGGGGGGACGAACACCGGGGAGCTGTTTTTT CASSYRLGGTNTGELFF
. TRBD2 TRBJ2-5 TRBV4-3 TGCGCCAGCGGAAGCGTTGGGAGGGGAGAGACCCAGTACTTC CASGSVGRGETQYF
. . TRBJ1-2 TRBV6-6 TGTGCCAGCAGTTACTCGGGGAGGGGAGGCGGCTACACCTTC CASSYSGRGGGYTF
. . TRBJ1-3 TRBV15 TGTGCCACCAGCGGCGGGGGCATCTCTGGAAACACCATATATTTT CATSGGGISGNTIYF
. TRBD1 TRBJ2-7 TRBV13 TGTGCCAGCAGCTTAGCCCGACAGGGGCCACCCTACGAGCAGTACTTC CASSLARQGPPYEQYF
. TRBD2 TRBJ2-2 TRBV7-2 TGTGCCAGCAGCCCCAGGTCGGGGGGTAACACCGGGGAGCTGTTTTTT CASSPRSGGNTGELFF